This T cell receptor beta chain was recovered during a study of CD8+ T cells in alopecia areata (dated by TCRdb to the late 2010s). Notes on the research overall: Treated patients were enrolled in an open-label pilot trial of oral tofacitinib, 5 to 10 mg twice daily, for moderate-to-severe alopecia areata. Patients received tofacitinib for 6 to 18 months and were then followed off drug for 6 months to check for delayed response and recurrence. For the treated patients, the SALT score, which quantifies what percentage of scalp surface area is affected, served as the measure of disease severity. In both human patients and the C3H/HeJ mouse model, the study applied high-throughput TCRbeta sequencing to look at T cell clonal expansion in alopecia areata. On the human side, TCRbeta sequencing was run on scalp tissue and on sorted CD4+ and CD8+ peripheral blood T cells from healthy controls and from alopecia areata patients with either patchy or totalis/universalis disease. Biopsies were taken from tofacitinib-treated patients at baseline and at 4 and 24 weeks of treatment, and a later scalp biopsy was taken in several of the tofacitinib-treated patients. Scalp clonality was compared among normal scalp (n=4), patchy alopecia areata scalp (n=8), and alopecia totalis/universalis scalp (n=8). RNA was obtained with the PAXgene miRNA kit for fixed scalp, the miRNeasy kit for PBMCs, and the RNeasy kit for mouse skin. immunoSEQ multiplex PCR using 35 Vbeta forward primers and 13 Jbeta reverse primers was used to amplify TCRbeta CDR3 regions.

The time point label, read with the paper, signifies: more than three weeks on oral tofacitinib. The sample's treatment or condition label, in plain terms: oral pan-JAK inhibitor, 5-10 mg twice daily. Peripheral blood and lesional scalp punch biopsies were obtained from patients with alopecia areata. PBMCs were isolated by density centrifugation and stained for CD3, CD4 and CD8, and CD4+ and CD8+ T cells were sorted on a FACSAria. On this clone itself: The antigen it recognizes is unknown. No per-base quality is available; no much larger clone lies one base away. Other DNA sequences in the same sample also yield this CDR3.

V is pared back by 4 bases and J by 1 base, with 8 bases lying between the germline termini. Including the terminal cysteine and phenylalanine, the CDR3 comprises 13 residues. Solely the CDR3 DNA is kept, with 39 bases framed from the first base. Sequences SQVTM (CDR1) and ANQGSEA (CDR2) are obtained from the germline V gene. The receptor library was made with the immunoSEQ multiplex PCR assay. For TCR sequencing, RNA was extracted from every sample and reverse transcribed into cDNA to serve as template. SuperScript III was used for first-strand cDNA synthesis, primed with a 2:1 mix of oligo-dT and random hexamers. A synthetic immune receptor repertoire was used to gauge amplification bias, and whatever bias remained was removed computationally. The original pipeline was this. Raw reads were preprocessed to remove errors, and CDR3 was defined by IMGT conventions from the conserved cysteine to phenylalanine. To get clonality, Shannon entropy was normalized by log2 of the number of productive unique TCRs and the result was subtracted from 1. Scalp TCRbeta sequences were cross-referenced with sorted blood CD4 and CD8 repertoires so that the CD4 or CD8 identity of scalp clones could be inferred. Held by TCRdb, this immuneACCESS table contains in-frame sequences only and omits some clones. Under half of the omission traces to an unresolved V gene where checked; the cause of the rest is unknown. V and J calls and clone size come straight from that table; D and trimming were deduced from the DNA. In this sample the table shows about 220,000 clones, less than 75% of which occur a single time. The ten largest clones represent 1.5% to 2% of the sample.

Results and caveats for the whole study, not just this receptor: Shared TCR sequences between patients were less evident than in mice, which may be partly attributable to HLA diversity in the patient population. During tofacitinib treatment, many expanded lesional clones remained in scalp and blood, and this persistence may partly explain relapse after treatment is stopped. The treated cohort was small, with a single nonresponder, so links between baseline CD8+ expansion and response need larger studies. Compared with normal scalp, lesional scalp had higher clonality and more expanded CD8+ clones, particularly in alopecia totalis/universalis, a pattern that suggests antigenic drive. With tofacitinib, both scalp clonality and the number of expanded CD8+ clones among the top 100 scalp clones went down significantly. Resident alphabeta T cells in normal human skin are also sequenced, complicating scalp TCR repertoire analysis, unlike mouse skin dominated by gammadelta T cells.

The chain is assembled from TRBV29-1 and TRBJ2-1, with TRBD1 tentatively as D gene (5 bases match). This TCR was sampled from a human donor with alopecia areata. This sample comprised CD4+ T cells sorted from blood, obtained at week 4, from a patient treated with tofacitinib. The bases are TGCAGCGTTGCTCAGGGATCCTACAATGAGCAGTTCTTC. The translation is CSVAQGSYNEQFF.